This TCR beta chain was captured by sequencing in a study of cytomegalovirus exposure and HLA in healthy donors. Primers: 60 Vbeta forward and 13 Jbeta reverse. The assay was immunoSEQ multiplex PCR, and TCRdb's table has in-frame clones only and misses some. The sample shows around 77,000 clones, and roughly an eighth sits with its ten largest clones. The sample consisted of PBMCs. The sequence came from a man aged 50-60 years in good health and CMV-seropositive.

CDR3 in DNA: TGTGCCAGCAGTCCTAGACTAGCGGAATATTCCTACAATGAGCAGTTCTTC. This codes for CASSPRLAEYSYNEQFF. The V call is TRBV28, the J call TRBJ2-1, with 9 bases lining up with TRBD2. CDR3 length: 17 residues. Looked up from germline, CDR1 is MDHEN and CDR2 is SYDVKM. V gave up 5 bases and J gave up 1 base; unmatched junction bases: 9. The whole variable domain, filled in from reference TRBV28 and TRBJ2-1, reads DVKVTQSSRYLVKRTGEKVFLECVQDMDHENMFWYRQDPGLGLRLIYFSYDVKMKEKGDIPEGYSVSREKKERFSLILESASTNQTSMYLCASSPRLAEYSYNEQFFGPGTRLTVL.